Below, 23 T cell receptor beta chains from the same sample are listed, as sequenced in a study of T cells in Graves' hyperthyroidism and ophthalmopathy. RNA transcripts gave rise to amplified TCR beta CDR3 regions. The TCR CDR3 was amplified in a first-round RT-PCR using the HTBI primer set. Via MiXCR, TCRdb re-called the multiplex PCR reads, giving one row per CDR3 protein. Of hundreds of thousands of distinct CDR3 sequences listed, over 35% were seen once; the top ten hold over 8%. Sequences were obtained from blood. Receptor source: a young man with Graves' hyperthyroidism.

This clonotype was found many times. The DNA for the CDR3 is TGTGCCAGCAGCGGCCTGACACACAGCGAGCAGTACTTC. Translation gives CASSGLTHSEQYF. The V gene is TRBV5-6, the J gene TRBJ2-7; D is undetermined. Germline CDR1 reads SGHDT; CDR2 reads YYEEEE. The CDR3 is made up of 13 amino acids. Trimming stripped 4 bases from V and 6 bases from J, with 14 bases between.

The CDR3 nucleotides are TGTGCCAGCAGAGCGGGTTTCTTTCAGGGGAACACTGAAGCTTTCTTT. As protein: CASRAGFFQGNTEAFF. This chain connects TRBV6-1 to TRBJ1-1, with a tentative D call TRBD1 (5 bases). Deletions cut 6 bases from V and 1 base from J, with 18 bases between. The germline V gene encodes CDR1 MNHNS and CDR2 SASEGT. CDR3 size: 16 residues.

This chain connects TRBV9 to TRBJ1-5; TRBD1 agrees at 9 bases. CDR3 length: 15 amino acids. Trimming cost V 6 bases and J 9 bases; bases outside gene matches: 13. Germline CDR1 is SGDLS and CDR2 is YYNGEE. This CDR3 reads CASKVTGGWGRPQHF. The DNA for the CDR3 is TGTGCCAGCAAAGTAACAGGGGGCTGGGGTCGGCCCCAGCATTTT.

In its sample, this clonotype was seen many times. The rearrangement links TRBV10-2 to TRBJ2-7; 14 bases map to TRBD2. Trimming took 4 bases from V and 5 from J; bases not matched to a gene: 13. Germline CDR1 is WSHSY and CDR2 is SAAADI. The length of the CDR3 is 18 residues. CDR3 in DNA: TGCGCCAGCAGTGTAACTCCGGGACTAGCGGGAGAGCACAACGAGCAGTACTTC. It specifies CASSVTPGLAGEHNEQYF.

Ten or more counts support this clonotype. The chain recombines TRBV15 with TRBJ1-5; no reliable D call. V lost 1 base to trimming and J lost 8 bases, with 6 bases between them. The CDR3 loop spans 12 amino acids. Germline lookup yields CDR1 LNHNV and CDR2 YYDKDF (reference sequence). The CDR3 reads CATSRVEEPQHF. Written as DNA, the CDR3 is TGTGCCACCAGCAGAGTCGAGGAGCCCCAGCATTTT.

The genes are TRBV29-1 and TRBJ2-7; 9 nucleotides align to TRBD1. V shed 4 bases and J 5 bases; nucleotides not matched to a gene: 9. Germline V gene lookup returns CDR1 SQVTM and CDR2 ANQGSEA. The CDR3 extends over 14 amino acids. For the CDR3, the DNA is TGCAGCGTTGGAGTAGGGACAGGGCCGGACGAGCAGTACTTC. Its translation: CSVGVGTGPDEQYF.

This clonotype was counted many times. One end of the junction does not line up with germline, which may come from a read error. CDR3 nucleotides: TGTGCCAGCACGGGACAGGGATGGCACTTC. It encodes CASTGQGWHF. The J gene is TRBJ2-7, the V gene TRBV2, with 9 bases fitting TRBD1. Per the germline V gene, CDR1 is SNHLY and CDR2 is FYNNEI. The CDR3 covers 10 residues.

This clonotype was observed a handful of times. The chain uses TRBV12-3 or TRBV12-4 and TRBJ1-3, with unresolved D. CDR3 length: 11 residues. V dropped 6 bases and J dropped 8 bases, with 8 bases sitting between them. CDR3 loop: CASRNIDTIYF. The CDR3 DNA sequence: TGTGCCAGCAGGAACATCGACACCATATATTTT.

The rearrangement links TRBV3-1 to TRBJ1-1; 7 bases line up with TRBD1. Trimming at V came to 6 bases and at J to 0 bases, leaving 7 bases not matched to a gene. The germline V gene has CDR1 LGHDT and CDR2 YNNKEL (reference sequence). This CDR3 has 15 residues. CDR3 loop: CASRIQGQMNTEAFF. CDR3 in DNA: TGTGCCAGCAGGATACAGGGACAGATGAACACTGAAGCTTTCTTT. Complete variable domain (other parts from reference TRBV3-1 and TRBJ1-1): DTAVSQTPKYLVTQMGNDKSIKCEQNLGHDTMYWYKQDSKKFLKIMFSYNNKELIINETVPNRFSPKSPDKAHLNLHINSLELGDSAVYFCASRIQGQMNTEAFFGQGTRLTVV.

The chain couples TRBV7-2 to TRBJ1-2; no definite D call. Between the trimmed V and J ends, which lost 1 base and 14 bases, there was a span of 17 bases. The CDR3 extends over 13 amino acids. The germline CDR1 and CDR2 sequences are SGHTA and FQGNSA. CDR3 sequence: CASSLGPAGLDTF. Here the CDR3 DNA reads TGTGCCAGCAGCTTAGGTCCAGCGGGTTTAGATACCTTC.

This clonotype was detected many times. The CDR3 coding sequence is TGTGCCAGCAGCGTTGACCAGCGGGATCGTGAGACCCAGTACTTC. As protein: CASSVDQRDRETQYF. J is TRBJ2-5 and V is TRBV9; TRBD2 aligns across 7 bases. The germline V gene has CDR1 SGDLS and CDR2 YYNGEE. This CDR3 spans 15 amino acids. Trimming cost V 2 bases and J 5 bases; bases outside gene matches: 9.

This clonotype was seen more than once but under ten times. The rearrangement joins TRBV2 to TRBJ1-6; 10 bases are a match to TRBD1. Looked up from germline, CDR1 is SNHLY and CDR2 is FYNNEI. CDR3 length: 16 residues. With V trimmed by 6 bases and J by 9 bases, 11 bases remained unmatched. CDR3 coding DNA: TGTGCCAGCAGCCCTAGACAGGGGGCGCAGGGTTCACCCCTCCACTTT. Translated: CASSPRQGAQGSPLHF. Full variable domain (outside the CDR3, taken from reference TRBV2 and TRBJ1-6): EPEVTQTPSHQVTQMGQEVILRCVPISNHLYFYWYRQILGQKVEFLVSFYNNEISEKSEIFDDQFSVERPDGSNFTLKIRSTKLEDSAMYFCASSPRQGAQGSPLHFGNGTRLTVT.

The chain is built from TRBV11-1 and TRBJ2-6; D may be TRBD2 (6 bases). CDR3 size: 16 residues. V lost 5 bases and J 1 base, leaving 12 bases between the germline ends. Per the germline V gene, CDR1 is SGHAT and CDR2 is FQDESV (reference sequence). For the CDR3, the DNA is TGTGCCAGCAGCGCCACCGGGGGATCTGGGGCCAACGTCCTGACTTTC. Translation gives CASSATGGSGANVLTF.

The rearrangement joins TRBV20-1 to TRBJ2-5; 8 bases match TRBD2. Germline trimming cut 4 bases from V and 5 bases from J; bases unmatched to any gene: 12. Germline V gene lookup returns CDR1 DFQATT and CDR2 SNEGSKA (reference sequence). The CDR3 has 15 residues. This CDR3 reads CSAMKSGGRIETQYF. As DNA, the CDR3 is TGCAGTGCTATGAAGAGCGGGGGCAGGATTGAGACCCAGTACTTC.

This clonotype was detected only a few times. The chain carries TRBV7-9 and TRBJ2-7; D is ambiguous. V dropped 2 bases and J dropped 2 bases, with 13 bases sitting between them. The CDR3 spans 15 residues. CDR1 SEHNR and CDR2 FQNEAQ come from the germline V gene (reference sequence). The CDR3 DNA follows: TGTGCCAGCAGCTTACTCGGAATTAAGGCCTACGAGCAGTACTTC. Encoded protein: CASSLLGIKAYEQYF.

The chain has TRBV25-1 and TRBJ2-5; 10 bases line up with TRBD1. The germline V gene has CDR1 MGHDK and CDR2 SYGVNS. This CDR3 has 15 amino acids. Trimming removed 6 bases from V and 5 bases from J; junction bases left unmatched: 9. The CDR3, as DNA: TGTGCCAGCAGCCTATTGACAGGGGGCGTGGAGACCCAGTACTTC. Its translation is CASSLLTGGVETQYF.

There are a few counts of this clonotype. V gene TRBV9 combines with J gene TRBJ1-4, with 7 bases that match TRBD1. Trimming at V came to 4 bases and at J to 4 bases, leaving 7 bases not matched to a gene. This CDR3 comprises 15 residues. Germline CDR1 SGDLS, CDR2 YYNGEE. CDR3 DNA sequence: TGTGCCAGCAGCCAATCCGGGACAGATAATGAAAAACTGTTTTTT. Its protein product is CASSQSGTDNEKLFF.

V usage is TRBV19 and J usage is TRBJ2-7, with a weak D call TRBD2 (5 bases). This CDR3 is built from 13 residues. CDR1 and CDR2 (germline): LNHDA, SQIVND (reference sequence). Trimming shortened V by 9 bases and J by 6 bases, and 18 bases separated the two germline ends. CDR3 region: CASSEGPAGEQYF. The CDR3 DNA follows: TGTGCCAGCTCCGAGGGCCCCGCTGGCGAGCAGTACTTC. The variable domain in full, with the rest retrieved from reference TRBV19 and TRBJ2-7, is DGGITQSPKYLFRKEGQNVTLSCEQNLNHDAMYWYRQDPGQGLRLIYYSQIVNDFQKGDIAEGYSVSREKKESFPLTVTSAQKNPTAFYLCASSEGPAGEQYFGPGTRLTVT.

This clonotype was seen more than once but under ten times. The CDR3 DNA reads as TGTGCCAGCAGCGCATCCACAGGGAATAATGAAAAACTGTTTTTT. Amino acid sequence: CASSASTGNNEKLFF. V gene TRBV5-4 combines with J gene TRBJ1-4; D is perhaps TRBD1 (6 bases). The germline V gene has CDR1 SGHNT and CDR2 YYREEE (reference sequence). The length of the CDR3 is 15 residues. Trimming stripped 4 bases from V and 4 bases from J, with 14 bases between. The whole variable domain, filled in from reference TRBV5-4 and TRBJ1-4, reads ETGVTQSPTHLIKTRGQQVTLRCSSQSGHNTVSWYQQALGQGPQFIFQYYREEENGRGNFPPRFSGLQFPNYSSELNVNALELDDSALYLCASSASTGNNEKLFFGSGTQLSVL.

As DNA, the CDR3 is TGCAGCGTTGCAGGGCGGAGGGGTGGCTACACCTTC. As protein: CSVAGRRGGYTF. V usage is TRBV29-1 and J usage is TRBJ1-2, with a tentative D call TRBD1 (5 bases). CDR3 length equals 12 residues. V lost 4 bases, J lost 7 bases, and 13 bases lay in between. Germline V gives CDR1 SQVTM, CDR2 ANQGSEA.

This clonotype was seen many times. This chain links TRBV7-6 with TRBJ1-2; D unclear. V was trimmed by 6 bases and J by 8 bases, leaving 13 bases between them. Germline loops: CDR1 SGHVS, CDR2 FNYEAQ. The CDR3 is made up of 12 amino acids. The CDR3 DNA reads TGTGCCAGCAGTCAAACAACGGCAGGCTACACCTTC. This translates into CASSQTTAGYTF. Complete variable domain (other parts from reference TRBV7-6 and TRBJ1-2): GAGVSQSPRYKVTKRGQDVALRCDPISGHVSLYWYRQALGQGPEFLTYFNYEAQQDKSGLPNDRFSAERPEGSISTLTIQRTEQRDSAMYRCASSQTTAGYTFGSGTRLTVV.

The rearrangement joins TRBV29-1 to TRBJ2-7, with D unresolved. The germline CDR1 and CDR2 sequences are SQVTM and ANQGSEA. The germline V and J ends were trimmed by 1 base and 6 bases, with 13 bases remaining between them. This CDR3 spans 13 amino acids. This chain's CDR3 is CSVEGTEPREQYF. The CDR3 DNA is TGCAGCGTTGAAGGTACCGAGCCCCGCGAGCAGTACTTC.

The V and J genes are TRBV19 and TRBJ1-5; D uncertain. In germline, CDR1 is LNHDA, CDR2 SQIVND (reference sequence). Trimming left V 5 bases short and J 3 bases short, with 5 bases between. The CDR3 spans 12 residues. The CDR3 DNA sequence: TGTGCCAGTAGTGAAGTCAATCAGCCCCAGCATTTT. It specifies CASSEVNQPQHF.